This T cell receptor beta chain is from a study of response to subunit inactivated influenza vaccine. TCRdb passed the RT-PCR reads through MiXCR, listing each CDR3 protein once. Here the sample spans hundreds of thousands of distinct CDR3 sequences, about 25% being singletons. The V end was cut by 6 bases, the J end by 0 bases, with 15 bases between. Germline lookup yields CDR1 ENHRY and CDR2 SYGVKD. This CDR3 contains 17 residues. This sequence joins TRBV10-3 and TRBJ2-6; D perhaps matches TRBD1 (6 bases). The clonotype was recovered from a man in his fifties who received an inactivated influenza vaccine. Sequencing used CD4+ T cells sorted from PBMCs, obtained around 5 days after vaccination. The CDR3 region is CAIRHGTSNSGANVLTF. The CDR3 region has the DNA TGTGCCATCAGACACGGGACATCCAACTCTGGGGCCAACGTCCTGACTTTC.